This is a list of T cell receptor beta chains from one sample in a study of a mutant IDH1 vaccine in newly diagnosed glioma. Clones were read by immunoSEQ multiplex PCR, and TCRdb kept only the in-frame ones, dropping some. This sample has approximately 25,000 clones, with 93% found just once. The sample consisted of PBMCs, taken from a glioma patient treated with radiotherapy, temozolomide or both. These receptors originate from a man aged 35-49 years with glioma. The CDR3 runs from the conserved cysteine through the conserved F or W. Each record gives: V gene, clone size, J gene, D gene, CDR3 protein, CDR3 DNA. A D gene is named only where the DNA matches it firmly. Expanded clones get a size class; other rows say once, few or many, or leave the size out.

V gene: TRBV15
clone size: .
J gene: TRBJ1-4
D gene: .
CDR3 protein: CATSRGGRDFVKLFF
CDR3 DNA: TGTGCCACCAGCAGAGGGGGACGAGATTTTGTAAAACTGTTTTTT

V gene: TRBV2
clone size: once
J gene: TRBJ2-1
D gene: TRBD2
CDR3 protein: CASSPSSGGPNEQFF
CDR3 DNA: TGTGCCAGCAGTCCCTCGTCGGGGGGGCCAAATGAGCAGTTCTTC

V gene: TRBV7-3
clone size: .
J gene: TRBJ1-2
D gene: TRBD1
CDR3 protein: CASSFRQGYGYTF
CDR3 DNA: TGTGCCAGCAGCTTTCGACAGGGGTATGGCTACACCTTC

V gene: TRBV6-6
clone size: once
J gene: TRBJ1-2
D gene: .
CDR3 protein: CASSPTGYGYTF
CDR3 DNA: TGTGCCAGCAGTCCTACAGGCTATGGCTACACCTTC

V gene: TRBV2
clone size: .
J gene: TRBJ1-1
D gene: .
CDR3 protein: CASLRAMNTEAFF
CDR3 DNA: TGTGCCAGCCTCCGGGCTATGAACACTGAAGCTTTCTTT

V gene: TRBV19
clone size: .
J gene: TRBJ2-1
D gene: .
CDR3 protein: CATSPRGNEQFF
CDR3 DNA: TGTGCCACTTCGCCCCGAGGCAATGAGCAGTTCTTC

V gene: TRBV7-2
clone size: .
J gene: TRBJ1-5
D gene: .
CDR3 protein: CASSLGGDNQPQHF
CDR3 DNA: TGTGCCAGCAGCTTAGGAGGAGACAATCAGCCCCAGCATTTT

V gene: TRBV19
clone size: .
J gene: TRBJ2-3
D gene: TRBD2
CDR3 protein: CASSIRQRGGSTDTQYF
CDR3 DNA: TGTGCCAGTAGTATCCGACAGCGGGGGGGTAGCACAGATACGCAGTATTTT

V gene: TRBV2
clone size: .
J gene: TRBJ1-1
D gene: .
CDR3 protein: CASSRYALGNTEAFF
CDR3 DNA: TGTGCCAGCAGTCGTTACGCACTGGGGAACACTGAAGCTTTCTTT

V gene: TRBV5-1
clone size: .
J gene: TRBJ2-2
D gene: TRBD2
CDR3 protein: CASSSGLAQNTGELFF
CDR3 DNA: TGCGCCAGCAGTTCCGGACTAGCGCAAAACACCGGGGAGCTGTTTTTT

V gene: TRBV15
clone size: .
J gene: TRBJ2-7
D gene: TRBD2
CDR3 protein: CATSRGRETLREQYF
CDR3 DNA: TGTGCCACCAGCAGAGGGCGGGAGACGCTACGCGAGCAGTACTTC

V gene: TRBV5-1
clone size: .
J gene: TRBJ2-7
D gene: .
CDR3 protein: CASSLGQRSYEQYF
CDR3 DNA: TGCGCCAGCAGCTTGGGGCAGCGCTCCTACGAGCAGTACTTC

V gene: TRBV10-3
clone size: .
J gene: TRBJ2-3
D gene: TRBD1
CDR3 protein: CAIHQGEITDTQYF
CDR3 DNA: TGTGCCATCCACCAGGGGGAGATCACAGATACGCAGTATTTT

V gene: TRBV10-3
clone size: .
J gene: TRBJ1-3
D gene: .
CDR3 protein: CASELGQGGNTIYF
CDR3 DNA: TGTGCCTCAGAACTGGGCCAGGGAGGAAACACCATATATTTT

V gene: TRBV14
clone size: .
J gene: TRBJ1-6
D gene: .
CDR3 protein: CASSQVRTARAPLHF
CDR3 DNA: TGTGCCAGCAGCCAAGTCCGAACCGCTAGGGCACCCCTCCACTTT

V gene: TRBV29-1
clone size: .
J gene: TRBJ2-7
D gene: TRBD2
CDR3 protein: CSVVAGGDEQYF
CDR3 DNA: TGCAGCGTTGTAGCGGGAGGAGATGAGCAGTACTTC

V gene: TRBV7-8
clone size: .
J gene: TRBJ1-1
D gene: TRBD1
CDR3 protein: CASSLTGQGEAFF
CDR3 DNA: TGTGCCAGCAGCTTAACCGGACAGGGTGAAGCTTTCTTT

V gene: TRBV27
clone size: few
J gene: TRBJ1-1
D gene: TRBD1
CDR3 protein: CASRRDRGAEAFF
CDR3 DNA: TGTGCCAGCAGACGGGACAGGGGGGCTGAAGCTTTCTTT

V gene: TRBV13
clone size: .
J gene: TRBJ2-7
D gene: .
CDR3 protein: CASSVRGEQYF
CDR3 DNA: TGTGCCAGCAGCGTCCGCGGCGAGCAGTACTTC

V gene: TRBV10-3
clone size: once
J gene: TRBJ1-4
D gene: TRBD1
CDR3 protein: CAISTGGSTNEKLFF
CDR3 DNA: TGTGCCATCAGTACAGGGGGGTCAACTAATGAAAAACTGTTTTTT

V gene: TRBV27
clone size: .
J gene: TRBJ1-5
D gene: .
CDR3 protein: CASRNGGSNQPQHF
CDR3 DNA: TGTGCCAGCCGCAATGGGGGGTCAAATCAGCCCCAGCATTTT

V gene: TRBV5-5
clone size: .
J gene: TRBJ1-1
D gene: .
CDR3 protein: CASSSHPLRDTEAFF
CDR3 DNA: TGTGCCAGCAGCTCGCACCCGCTGAGGGACACTGAAGCTTTCTTT

V gene: TRBV29-1
clone size: .
J gene: TRBJ2-5
D gene: TRBD2
CDR3 protein: CSGGGMFETQYF
CDR3 DNA: TGCAGCGGGGGGGGGATGTTCGAGACCCAGTACTTC

V gene: TRBV7-9
clone size: .
J gene: TRBJ1-5
D gene: .
CDR3 protein: CASSSDSNQPQHF
CDR3 DNA: TGTGCCAGCAGCTCCGACAGCAATCAGCCCCAGCATTTT

V gene: TRBV6-5
clone size: .
J gene: TRBJ2-7
D gene: TRBD2
CDR3 protein: CASSPRLAGGYEQYF
CDR3 DNA: TGTGCCAGCAGTCCACGACTAGCGGGAGGATACGAGCAGTACTTC

V gene: TRBV10-2
clone size: .
J gene: TRBJ1-1
D gene: .
CDR3 protein: CASSNEGGTEAFF
CDR3 DNA: TGCGCCAGCAGTAATGAGGGTGGCACTGAAGCTTTCTTT

V gene: TRBV27
clone size: .
J gene: TRBJ1-6
D gene: TRBD1
CDR3 protein: CASRGQGSGYNSPLHF
CDR3 DNA: TGTGCCAGCAGGGGACAGGGATCGGGGTATAATTCACCCCTCCACTTT

V gene: TRBV7-9
clone size: .
J gene: TRBJ1-2
D gene: TRBD1
CDR3 protein: CASSLAGQESNYGYTF
CDR3 DNA: TGTGCCAGCAGCTTAGCAGGACAGGAATCTAACTATGGCTACACCTTC

V gene: TRBV6-5
clone size: .
J gene: TRBJ1-2
D gene: .
CDR3 protein: CASSPGLAYGYTF
CDR3 DNA: TGTGCCAGCAGTCCGGGCTTGGCGTATGGCTACACCTTC

V gene: TRBV6-5
clone size: .
J gene: TRBJ1-2
D gene: .
CDR3 protein: CASRSGGREGYTF
CDR3 DNA: TGTGCCAGCCGGTCCGGGGGGCGCGAGGGCTACACCTTC

V gene: TRBV7-8
clone size: once
J gene: TRBJ2-1
D gene: .
CDR3 protein: CASSPSTRGSKFF
CDR3 DNA: TGTGCCAGCAGCCCCTCCACTCGAGGGTCGAAGTTCTTC

V gene: TRBV27
clone size: .
J gene: TRBJ2-5
D gene: .
CDR3 protein: CAGLGLGGLGTQYF
CDR3 DNA: TGTGCCGGCTTAGGGCTGGGAGGACTTGGGACCCAGTACTTC

V gene: TRBV6-1
clone size: .
J gene: TRBJ2-7
D gene: TRBD1
CDR3 protein: CASRLTRDSYYEQYF
CDR3 DNA: TGTGCCAGCAGGTTAACCCGGGACAGCTACTACGAGCAGTACTTC